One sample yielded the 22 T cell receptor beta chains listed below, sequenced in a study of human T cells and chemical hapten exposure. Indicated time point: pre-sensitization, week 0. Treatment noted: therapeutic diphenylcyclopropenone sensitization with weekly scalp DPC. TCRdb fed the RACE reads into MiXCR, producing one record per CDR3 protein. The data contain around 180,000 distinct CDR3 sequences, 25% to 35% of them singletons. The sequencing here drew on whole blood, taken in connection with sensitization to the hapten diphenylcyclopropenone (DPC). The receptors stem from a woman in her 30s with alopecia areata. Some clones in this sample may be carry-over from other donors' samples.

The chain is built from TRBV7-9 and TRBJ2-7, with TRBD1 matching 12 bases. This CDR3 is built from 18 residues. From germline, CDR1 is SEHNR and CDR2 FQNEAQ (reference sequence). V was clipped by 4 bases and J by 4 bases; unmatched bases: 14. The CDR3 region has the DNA TGTGCCAGCAGCTCCGCCGGGACAGGGGGCATGGGGATATACGAGCAGTACTTC. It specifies CASSSAGTGGMGIYEQYF.

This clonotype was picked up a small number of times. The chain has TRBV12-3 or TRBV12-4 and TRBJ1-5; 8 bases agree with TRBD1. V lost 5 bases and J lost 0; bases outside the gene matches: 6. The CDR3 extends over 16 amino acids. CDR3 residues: CASSLAGQASNQPQHF. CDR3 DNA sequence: TGTGCCAGCAGTCTGGCGGGACAGGCTAGCAATCAGCCCCAGCATTTT.

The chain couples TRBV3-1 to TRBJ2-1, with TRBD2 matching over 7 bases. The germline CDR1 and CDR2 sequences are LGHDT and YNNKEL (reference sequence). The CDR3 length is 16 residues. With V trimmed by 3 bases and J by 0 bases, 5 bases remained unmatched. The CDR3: CASSQSGTLSYNEQFF. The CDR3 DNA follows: TGTGCCAGCAGCCAGAGCGGGACTCTCTCCTACAATGAGCAGTTCTTC.

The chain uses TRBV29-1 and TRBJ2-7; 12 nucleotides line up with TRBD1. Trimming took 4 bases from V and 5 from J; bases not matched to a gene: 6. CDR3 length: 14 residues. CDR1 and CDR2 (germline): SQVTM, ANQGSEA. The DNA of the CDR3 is TGCAGCGTTGTCCGGGACAGGGGGCAAGACGAGCAGTACTTC. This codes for CSVVRDRGQDEQYF.

This CDR3 is CSGTGSKAHGYTF. CDR3 nucleotides: TGCAGTGGAACAGGTAGCAAGGCCCATGGCTACACCTTC. The V and J genes are TRBV20-1 and TRBJ1-2; TRBD1 might be the D (5 bases). V was clipped by 7 bases and J by 6 bases, with 18 bases between them. The CDR3 length is 13 residues. The germline V gene has CDR1 DFQATT and CDR2 SNEGSKA (reference sequence).

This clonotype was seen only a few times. DNA for the CDR3: TGTGCCAGCAGTCCCCGGTCCGCCTACGAGCAGTACTTC. Translated: CASSPRSAYEQYF. The chain uses TRBV27 and TRBJ2-7; D is unresolved. V was pared by 5 bases and J by 2 bases, with 10 bases between. The CDR3 sequence is 13 residues long. Germline V gene lookup returns CDR1 MNHEY and CDR2 SMNVEV (reference sequence).

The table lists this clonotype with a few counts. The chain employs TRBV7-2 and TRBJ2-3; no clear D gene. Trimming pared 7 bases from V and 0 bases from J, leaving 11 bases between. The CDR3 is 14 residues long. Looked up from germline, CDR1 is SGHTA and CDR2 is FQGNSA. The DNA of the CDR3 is TGTGCCAGCACCCATTACACTAGCACAGATACGCAGTATTTT. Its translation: CASTHYTSTDTQYF.

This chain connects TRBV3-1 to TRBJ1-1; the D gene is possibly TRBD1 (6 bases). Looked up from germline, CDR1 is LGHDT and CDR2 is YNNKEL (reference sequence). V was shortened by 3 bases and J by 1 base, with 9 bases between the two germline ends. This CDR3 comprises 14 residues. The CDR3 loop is CASSHQGRNTEAFF. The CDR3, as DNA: TGTGCCAGCAGCCACCAGGGGAGGAACACTGAAGCTTTCTTT.

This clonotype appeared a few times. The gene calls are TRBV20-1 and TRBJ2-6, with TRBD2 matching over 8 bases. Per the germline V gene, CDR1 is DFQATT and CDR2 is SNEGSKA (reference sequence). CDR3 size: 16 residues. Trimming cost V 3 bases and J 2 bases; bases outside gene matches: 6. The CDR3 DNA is TGCAGTGCTAGCTCAGCGGGGGCTACTGGGGCCAACGTCCTGACTTTC. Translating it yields CSASSAGATGANVLTF.

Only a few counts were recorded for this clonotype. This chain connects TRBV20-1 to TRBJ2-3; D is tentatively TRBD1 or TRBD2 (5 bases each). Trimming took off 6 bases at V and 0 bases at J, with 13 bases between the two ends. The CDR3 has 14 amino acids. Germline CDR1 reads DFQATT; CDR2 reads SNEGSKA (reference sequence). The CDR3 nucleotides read TGCAGTGCCAAACCGGGACCCAGCACAGATACGCAGTATTTT. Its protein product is CSAKPGPSTDTQYF.

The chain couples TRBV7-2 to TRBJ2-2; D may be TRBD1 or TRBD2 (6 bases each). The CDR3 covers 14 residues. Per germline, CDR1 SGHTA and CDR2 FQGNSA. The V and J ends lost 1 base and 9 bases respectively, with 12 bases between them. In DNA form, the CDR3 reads TGTGCCAGCAGCTTAGATGTCGGGGGCAGGGAGCTGTTTTTT. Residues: CASSLDVGGRELFF.

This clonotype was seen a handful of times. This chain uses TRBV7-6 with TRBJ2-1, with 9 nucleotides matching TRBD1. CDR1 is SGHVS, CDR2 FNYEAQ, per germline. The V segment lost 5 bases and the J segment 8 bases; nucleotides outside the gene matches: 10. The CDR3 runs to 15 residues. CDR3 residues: CASSRVGQGLHEQFF. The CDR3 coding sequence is TGTGCCAGCAGCCGAGTAGGACAGGGGCTTCATGAGCAGTTCTTC.

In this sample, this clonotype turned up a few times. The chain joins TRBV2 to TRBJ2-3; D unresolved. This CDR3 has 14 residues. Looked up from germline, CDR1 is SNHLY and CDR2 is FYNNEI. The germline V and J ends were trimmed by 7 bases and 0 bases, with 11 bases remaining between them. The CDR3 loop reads CASKTQSSTDTQYF. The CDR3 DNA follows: TGTGCCAGCAAAACACAGTCTAGCACAGATACGCAGTATTTT.

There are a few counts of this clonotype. This CDR3 reads CASTGRRASNTGELFF. DNA of the CDR3: TGTGCCAGCACCGGCAGGCGGGCCTCGAACACCGGGGAGCTGTTTTTT. V is TRBV2 and J is TRBJ2-2; TRBD2 might be the D (5 bases). Between the trimmed V and J ends, which lost 7 bases and 0 bases, there was a span of 15 bases. Germline V lookup: CDR1 SNHLY, CDR2 FYNNEI. This CDR3 region has 16 residues.

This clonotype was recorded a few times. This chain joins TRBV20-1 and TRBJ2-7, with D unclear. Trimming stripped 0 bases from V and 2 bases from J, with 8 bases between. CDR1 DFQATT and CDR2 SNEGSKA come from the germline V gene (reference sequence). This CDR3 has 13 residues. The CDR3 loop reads CSARESRTYEQYF. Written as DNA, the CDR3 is TGCAGTGCTAGAGAATCTCGGACCTACGAGCAGTACTTC.

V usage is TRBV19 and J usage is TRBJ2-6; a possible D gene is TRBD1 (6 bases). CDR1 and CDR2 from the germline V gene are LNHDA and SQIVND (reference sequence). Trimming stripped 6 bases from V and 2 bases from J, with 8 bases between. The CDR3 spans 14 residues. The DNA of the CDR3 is TGTGCCAGTAGACAGGGTGCTGGGGCCAACGTCCTGACTTTC. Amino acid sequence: CASRQGAGANVLTF.

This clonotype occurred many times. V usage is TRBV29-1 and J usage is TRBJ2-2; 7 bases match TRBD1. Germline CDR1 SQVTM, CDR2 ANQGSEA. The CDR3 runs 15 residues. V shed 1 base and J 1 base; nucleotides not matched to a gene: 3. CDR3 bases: TGCAGCGTTGAAGTAGGGGGCTGGAACACCGGGGAGCTGTTTTTT. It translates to CSVEVGGWNTGELFF.

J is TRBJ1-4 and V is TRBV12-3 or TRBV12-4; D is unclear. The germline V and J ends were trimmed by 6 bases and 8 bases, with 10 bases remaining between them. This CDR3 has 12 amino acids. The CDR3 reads CASSRSAEKLFF. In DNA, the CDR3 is TGTGCCAGCAGCCGGTCGGCCGAAAAACTGTTTTTT.

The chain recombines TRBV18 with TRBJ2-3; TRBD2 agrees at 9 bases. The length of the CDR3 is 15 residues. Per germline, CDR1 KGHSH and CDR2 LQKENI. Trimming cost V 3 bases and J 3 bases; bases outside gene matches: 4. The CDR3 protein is CASSPYGLATDTQYF. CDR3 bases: TGTGCCAGCTCACCCTATGGACTAGCGACAGATACGCAGTATTTT.

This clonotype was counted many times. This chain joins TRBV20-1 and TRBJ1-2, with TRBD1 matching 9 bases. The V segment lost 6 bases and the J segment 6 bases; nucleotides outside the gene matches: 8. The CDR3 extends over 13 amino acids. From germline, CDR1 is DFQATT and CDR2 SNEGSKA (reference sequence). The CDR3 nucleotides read TGCAGTGCCACGAGGACAGGGGCTGATGGCTACACCTTC. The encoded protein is CSATRTGADGYTF.

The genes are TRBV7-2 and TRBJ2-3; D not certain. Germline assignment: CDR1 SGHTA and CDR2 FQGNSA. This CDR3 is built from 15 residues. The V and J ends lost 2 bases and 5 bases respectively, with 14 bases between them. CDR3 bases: TGTGCCAGCAGCTTATCGGTGGTCCGTGAAGATACGCAGTATTTT. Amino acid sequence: CASSLSVVREDTQYF.

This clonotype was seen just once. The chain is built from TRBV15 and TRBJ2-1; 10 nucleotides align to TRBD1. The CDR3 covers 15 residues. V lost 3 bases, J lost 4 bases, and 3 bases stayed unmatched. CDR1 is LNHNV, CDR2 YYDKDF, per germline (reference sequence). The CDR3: CATSRRGQGYNEQFF. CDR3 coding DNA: TGTGCCACCAGCAGGCGGGGACAGGGGTACAATGAGCAGTTCTTC.